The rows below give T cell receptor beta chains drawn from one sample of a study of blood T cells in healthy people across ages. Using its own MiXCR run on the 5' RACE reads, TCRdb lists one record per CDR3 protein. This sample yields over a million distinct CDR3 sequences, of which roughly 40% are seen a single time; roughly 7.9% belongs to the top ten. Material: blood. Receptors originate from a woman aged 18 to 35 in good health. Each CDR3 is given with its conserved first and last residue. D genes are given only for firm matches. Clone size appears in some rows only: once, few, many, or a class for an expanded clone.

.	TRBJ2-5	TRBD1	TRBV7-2	TGTGCCAGCAGCTTATCGGGACAGCGGATTGGTTGGGGAGAGACCCAGTACTTC	CASSLSGQRIGWGETQYF
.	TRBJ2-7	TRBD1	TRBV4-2	TGTGCCAGCAGCCAGGATGGACAGGGCGTCTACGAGCAGTACTTC	CASSQDGQGVYEQYF
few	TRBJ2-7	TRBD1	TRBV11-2	TGTGCCAGCAGCAAGGGACAGGGTGGCGAGCAGTACTTC	CASSKGQGGEQYF
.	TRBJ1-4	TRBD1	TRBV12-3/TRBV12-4	TGTGCCAGCAGCCCACAGGGGGCAACTAATGAACAACTGTTTTTT	CASSPQGATNEQLFF
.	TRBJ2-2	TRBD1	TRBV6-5	TGTGCCAGCAGCCTAACCTACAGGGGACACACCGGGGAGCTGTTTTTT	CASSLTYRGHTGELFF
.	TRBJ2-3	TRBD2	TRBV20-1	TGCAGTGCGGGACTAGCGGGGAGTAGCACAGATACGCAGTATTTT	CSAGLAGSSTDTQYF
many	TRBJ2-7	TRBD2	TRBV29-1	TGCAGCGTTGCTGGGACTAGCGGGAGGCGCCTCTACGAGCAGTACTTC	CSVAGTSGRRLYEQYF
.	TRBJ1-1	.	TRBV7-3	TGTGTCAGCAGCTTAACCGGCAGGGGGAACACTGAAGCTTTCTTT	CVSSLTGRGNTEAFF
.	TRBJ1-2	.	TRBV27	TGTGCCAGCAGTTTGTCCCCCTCTGGGGGCTACACCTTC	CASSLSPSGGYTF
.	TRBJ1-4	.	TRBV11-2	TGTGCCAGCAGCTTTTGGAATGAAAAACTGTTTTTT	CASSFWNEKLFF
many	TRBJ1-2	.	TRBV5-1	TGCGCCAGCAGCTTGAAACAGGGCTATGGCTACACCTTC	CASSLKQGYGYTF
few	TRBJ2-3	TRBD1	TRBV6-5	TGTGCCAGCAGTCAAAGGACAGGGTTGAAGGCAGATACGCAGTATTTT	CASSQRTGLKADTQYF
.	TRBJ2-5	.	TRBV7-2	TGTGCCAGCAGCTCCGATCCCTATACAGAGACCCAGTACTTC	CASSSDPYTETQYF
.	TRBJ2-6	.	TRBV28	TGTGGCAGTTACTCTGGGGCCAACGTCCTGACTTTC	CGSYSGANVLTF
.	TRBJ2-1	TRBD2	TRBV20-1	TGCAGTGCTAGAGGAGGCGGGGGACCCTACAATGAGCAGTTCTTC	CSARGGGGPYNEQFF
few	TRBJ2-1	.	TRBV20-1	TGCAGTGCTAGCGGGGTCTCCTACAATGAGCAGTTCTTC	CSASGVSYNEQFF
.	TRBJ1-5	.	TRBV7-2	TGTGCCACCAGAAAGGGGGGTAGCAATCAGCCCCAGCATTTT	CATRKGGSNQPQHF
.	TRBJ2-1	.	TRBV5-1	TGCGCCAGCAGCATGCAACAGGTCAATGAGCAGTTCTTC	CASSMQQVNEQFF
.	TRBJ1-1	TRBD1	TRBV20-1	TGCAGTGCTTTCAGGGGGCTCACTGAAGCTTTCTTT	CSAFRGLTEAFF
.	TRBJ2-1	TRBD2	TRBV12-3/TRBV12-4	TGTGCCAGCAGAGATGGCGGGGGGCACAATGAGCAGTTCTTC	CASRDGGGHNEQFF
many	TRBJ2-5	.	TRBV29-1	TGCAGCGCCAAGGGGGAGACCCAGTACTTC	CSAKGETQYF
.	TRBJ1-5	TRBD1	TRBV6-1	TGTGCCAGCAGTGGGACAGGTATCAATCAGCCCCAGCATTTT	CASSGTGINQPQHF
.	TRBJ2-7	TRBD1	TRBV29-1	TGCAGCGTTGCGGGACAGGGGGCGCGGGAGCAGTACTTC	CSVAGQGAREQYF
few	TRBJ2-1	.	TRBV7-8	TGTGCCAGCAGCACCGGCGGGGATAGGAATGAGCAGTTCTTC	CASSTGGDRNEQFF
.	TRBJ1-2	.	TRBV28	TGTGCCAGCAGTTCCCCCCCCGGGCACTATGGCTACACCTTC	CASSSPPGHYGYTF
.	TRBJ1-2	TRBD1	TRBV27	TGTGCCAGCAGAATGGTAGTGGACAGGGCGTCTCGCTATGGCTACACCTTC	CASRMVVDRASRYGYTF
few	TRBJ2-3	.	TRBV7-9	TGTGCCAGCAGCTTCCGGGCCTATACTAGTAATTCTCCAGATACGCAGTATTTT	CASSFRAYTSNSPDTQYF